This T cell receptor beta chain was sequenced for a study of CD8 T cells in ankylosing spondylitis. Study results and caveats: The authors reported significant enrichment of disease-linked clones in matched ankylosing spondylitis synovial fluid. Seemingly characteristic of ankylosing spondylitis blood was a TCR beta motif consisting of several highly homologous variants.

In the case of this clonotype: Its antigen is currently unknown.

The germline V gene encodes CDR1 MNHNS and CDR2 SASEGT. There are 15 residues in the CDR3. J gave up 5 bases and V 7 bases, and 10 bases lay outside the gene matches. One entry per CDR3 protein, called by TCRdb with MiXCR from the 5' RACE reads. The table lists under 850,000 distinct CDR3 sequences, around 20% of them singletons. The gene calls are TRBV6-1 and TRBJ2-7; the match to TRBD1 covers 11 bases. The clonotype originates from a male donor with ankylosing spondylitis. The sample comprised blood, either unsorted or a sorted T cell fraction (not recorded which). CDR3 sequence: CASTHRDRGFHEQYF. CDR3 bases: TGTGCCAGCACTCACCGGGACAGGGGGTTCCACGAGCAGTACTTC.